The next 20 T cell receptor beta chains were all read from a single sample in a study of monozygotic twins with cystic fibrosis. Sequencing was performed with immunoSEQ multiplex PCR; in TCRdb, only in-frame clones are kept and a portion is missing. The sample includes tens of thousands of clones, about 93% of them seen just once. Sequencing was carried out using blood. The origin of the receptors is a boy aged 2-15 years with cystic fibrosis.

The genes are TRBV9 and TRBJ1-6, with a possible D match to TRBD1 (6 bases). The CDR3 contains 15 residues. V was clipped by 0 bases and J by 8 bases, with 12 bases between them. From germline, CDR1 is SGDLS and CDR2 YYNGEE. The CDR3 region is CASSVEGGPYSPLHF. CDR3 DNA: TGTGCCAGCAGCGTAGAAGGGGGGCCCTATTCACCCCTCCACTTT.

The CDR3 DNA is TGTGCCAGCAGTTCCACAGGGGCCCCGAACACTGAAGCTTTCTTT. Translated, it gives CASSSTGAPNTEAFF. The genes are TRBV6-5 and TRBJ1-1; 7 bases align to TRBD1. V lost 4 bases, J lost 1 base, and 6 bases stayed unmatched. Germline loops: CDR1 MNHEY, CDR2 SVGAGI. The CDR3 contains 15 residues.

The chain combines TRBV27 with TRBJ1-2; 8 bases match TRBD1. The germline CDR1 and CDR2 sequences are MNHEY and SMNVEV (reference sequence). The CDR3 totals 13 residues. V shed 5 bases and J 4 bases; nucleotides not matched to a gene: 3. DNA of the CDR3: TGTGCCAGCAGTCCTGGACAGGGCTATGGCTACACCTTC. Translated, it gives CASSPGQGYGYTF.

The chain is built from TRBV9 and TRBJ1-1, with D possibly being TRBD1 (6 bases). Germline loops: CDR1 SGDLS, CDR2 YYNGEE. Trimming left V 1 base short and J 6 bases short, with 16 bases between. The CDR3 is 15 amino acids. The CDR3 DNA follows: TGTGCCAGCAGCGTAAGTGACAGGCTTGGGGCTGAAGCTTTCTTT. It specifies CASSVSDRLGAEAFF.

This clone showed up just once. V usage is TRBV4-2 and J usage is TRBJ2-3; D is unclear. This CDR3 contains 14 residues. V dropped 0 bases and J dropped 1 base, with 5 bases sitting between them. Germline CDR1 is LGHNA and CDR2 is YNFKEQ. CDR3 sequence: CASSQDFGTDTQYF. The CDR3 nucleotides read TGTGCCAGCAGCCAAGATTTTGGCACAGATACGCAGTATTTT.

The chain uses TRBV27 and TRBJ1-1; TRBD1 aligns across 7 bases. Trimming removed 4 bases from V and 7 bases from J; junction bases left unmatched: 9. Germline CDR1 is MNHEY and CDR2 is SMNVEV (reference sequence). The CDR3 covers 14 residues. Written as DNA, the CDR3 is TGTGCCAGCAGTTCCAGGACAGGAAGGAGTGAAGCTTTCTTT. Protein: CASSSRTGRSEAFF.

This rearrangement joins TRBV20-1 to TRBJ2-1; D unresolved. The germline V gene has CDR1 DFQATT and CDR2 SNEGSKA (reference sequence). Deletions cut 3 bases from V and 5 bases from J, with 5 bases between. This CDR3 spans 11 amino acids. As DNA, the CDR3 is TGCAGTGCTAGCCTAAACAATGAGCAGTTCTTC. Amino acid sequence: CSASLNNEQFF.

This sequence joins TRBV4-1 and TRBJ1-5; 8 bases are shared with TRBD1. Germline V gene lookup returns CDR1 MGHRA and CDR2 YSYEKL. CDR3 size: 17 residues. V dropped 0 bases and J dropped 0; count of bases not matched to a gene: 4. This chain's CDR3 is CASSQEGQVYSNQPQHF. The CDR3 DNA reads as TGCGCCAGCAGCCAAGAGGGACAGGTTTATAGCAATCAGCCCCAGCATTTT.

The CDR3 DNA follows: TGCGCCAGCAGCCAAGCAGCCAGGGGTGACGAAAAACTGTTTTTT. Its translation: CASSQAARGDEKLFF. The V call is TRBV4-3, the J call TRBJ1-4, with D maybe TRBD1 (6 bases). This CDR3 is built from 15 residues. V was cut by 1 base and J by 8 bases, with 14 bases left in between. Germline V gene lookup returns CDR1 LGHNA and CDR2 YSLEER.

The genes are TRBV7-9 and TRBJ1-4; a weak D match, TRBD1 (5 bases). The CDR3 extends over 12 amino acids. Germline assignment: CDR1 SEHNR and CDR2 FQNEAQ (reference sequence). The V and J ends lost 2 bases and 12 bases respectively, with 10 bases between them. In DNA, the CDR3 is TGTGCCAGCAGCTTACACCCCAGGGAACTGTTTTTT. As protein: CASSLHPRELFF.

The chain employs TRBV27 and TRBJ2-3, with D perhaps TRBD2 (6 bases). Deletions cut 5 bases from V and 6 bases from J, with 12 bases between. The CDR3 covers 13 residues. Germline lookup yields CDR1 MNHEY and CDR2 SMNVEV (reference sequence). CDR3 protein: CASSGGTGDTQYF. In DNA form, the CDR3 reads TGTGCCAGCAGTGGAGGGACGGGCGATACGCAGTATTTT.

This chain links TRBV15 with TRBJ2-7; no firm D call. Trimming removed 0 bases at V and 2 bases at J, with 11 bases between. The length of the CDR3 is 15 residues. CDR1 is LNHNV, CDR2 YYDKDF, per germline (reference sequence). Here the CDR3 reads CATSREFPRTYEQYF. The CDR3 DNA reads TGTGCCACCAGCAGAGAGTTCCCGCGTACCTACGAGCAGTACTTC.

The CDR3 DNA reads as TGTGCCAGCAGTTCTGGGGAAGAGACCCAGTACTTC. This codes for CASSSGEETQYF. The V gene is TRBV27, the J gene TRBJ2-5; D is ambiguous. The germline V and J ends were trimmed by 4 bases and 3 bases, with 6 bases remaining between them. Per germline, CDR1 MNHEY and CDR2 SMNVEV (reference sequence). The CDR3 is 12 amino acids.

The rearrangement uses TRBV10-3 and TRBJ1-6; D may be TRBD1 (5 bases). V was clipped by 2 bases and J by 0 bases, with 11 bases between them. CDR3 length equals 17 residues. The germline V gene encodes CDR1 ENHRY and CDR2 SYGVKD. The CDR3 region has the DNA TGTGCCATCAGTGAGGGGACGGTCAGCTCCTATAATTCACCCCTCCACTTT. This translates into CAISEGTVSSYNSPLHF.

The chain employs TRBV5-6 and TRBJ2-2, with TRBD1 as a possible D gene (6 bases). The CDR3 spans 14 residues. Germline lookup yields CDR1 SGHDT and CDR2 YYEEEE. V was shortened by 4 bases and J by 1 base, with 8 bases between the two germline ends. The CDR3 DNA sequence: TGTGCCAGCAGCCAGGGACAGAACACCGGGGAGCTGTTTTTT. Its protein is CASSQGQNTGELFF.

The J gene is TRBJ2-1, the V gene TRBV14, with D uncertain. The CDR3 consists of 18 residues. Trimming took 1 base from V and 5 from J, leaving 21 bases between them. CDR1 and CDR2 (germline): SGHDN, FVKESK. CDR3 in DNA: TGTGCCAGCAGCCAAGGATGGCCCGCCAGAGCCGGAAACAATGAGCAGTTCTTC. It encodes CASSQGWPARAGNNEQFF.

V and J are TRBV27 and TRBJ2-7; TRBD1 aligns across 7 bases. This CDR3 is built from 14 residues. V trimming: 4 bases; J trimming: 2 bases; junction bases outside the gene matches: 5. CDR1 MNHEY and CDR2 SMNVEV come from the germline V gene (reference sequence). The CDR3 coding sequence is TGTGCCAGCAGTTACTCGGACAGGCCCTACGAGCAGTACTTC. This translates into CASSYSDRPYEQYF.

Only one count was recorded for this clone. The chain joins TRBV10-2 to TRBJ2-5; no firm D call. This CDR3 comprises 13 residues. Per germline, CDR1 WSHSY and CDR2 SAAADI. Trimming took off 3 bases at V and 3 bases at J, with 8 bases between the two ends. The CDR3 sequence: CASSDYREETQYF. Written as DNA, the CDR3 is TGCGCCAGCAGTGATTACAGAGAAGAGACCCAGTACTTC.

DNA of the CDR3: TGTGCCAGCAGCTTGGGGACAGGGTTCAATGAGCAGTTCTTC. Translating it yields CASSLGTGFNEQFF. The chain has TRBV5-6 and TRBJ2-1, with 8 bases lining up with TRBD1. CDR1 and CDR2 (germline): SGHDT, YYEEEE. V lost 0 bases, J lost 6 bases, and 2 bases stayed unmatched. This CDR3 region has 14 residues.

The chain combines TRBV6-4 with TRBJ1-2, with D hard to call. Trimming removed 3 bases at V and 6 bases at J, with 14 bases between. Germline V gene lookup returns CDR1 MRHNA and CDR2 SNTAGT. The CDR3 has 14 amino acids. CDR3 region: CASSERAAPDGYTF. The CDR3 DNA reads TGTGCCAGCAGTGAGAGGGCGGCTCCGGATGGCTACACCTTC.